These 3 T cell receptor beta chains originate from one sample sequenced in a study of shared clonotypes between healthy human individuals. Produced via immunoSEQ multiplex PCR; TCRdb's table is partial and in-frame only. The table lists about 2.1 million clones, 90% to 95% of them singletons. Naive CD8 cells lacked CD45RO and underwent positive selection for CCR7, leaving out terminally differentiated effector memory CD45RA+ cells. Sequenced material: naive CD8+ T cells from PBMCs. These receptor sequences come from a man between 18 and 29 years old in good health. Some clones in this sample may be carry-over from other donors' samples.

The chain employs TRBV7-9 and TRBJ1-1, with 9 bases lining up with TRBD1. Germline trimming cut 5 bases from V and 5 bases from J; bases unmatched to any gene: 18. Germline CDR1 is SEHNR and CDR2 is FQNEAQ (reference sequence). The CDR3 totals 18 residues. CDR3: CASSPILQGAVLGTEAFF. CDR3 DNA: TGTGCCAGCAGCCCTATATTACAGGGGGCAGTTCTTGGGACTGAAGCTTTCTTT. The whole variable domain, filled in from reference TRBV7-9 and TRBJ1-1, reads DTGVSQNPRHKITKRGQNVTFRCDPISEHNRLYWYRQTLGQGPEFLTYFQNEAQLEKSRLLSDRFSAERPKGSFSTLEIQRTEQGDSAMYLCASSPILQGAVLGTEAFFGQGTRLTVV.

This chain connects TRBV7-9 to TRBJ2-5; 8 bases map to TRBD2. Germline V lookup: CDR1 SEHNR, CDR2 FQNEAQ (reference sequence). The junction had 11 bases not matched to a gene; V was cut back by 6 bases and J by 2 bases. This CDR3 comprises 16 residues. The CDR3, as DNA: TGTGCCAGCAGATCCGGGGTTAGCGGGGTACAAGAGACCCAGTACTTC. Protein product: CASRSGVSGVQETQYF.

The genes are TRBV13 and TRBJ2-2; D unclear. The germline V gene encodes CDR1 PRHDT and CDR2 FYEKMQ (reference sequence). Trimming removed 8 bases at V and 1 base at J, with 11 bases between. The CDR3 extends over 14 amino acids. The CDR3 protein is CASHLLMNTGELFF. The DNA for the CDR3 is TGTGCCAGCCACTTGCTCATGAACACCGGGGAGCTGTTTTTT. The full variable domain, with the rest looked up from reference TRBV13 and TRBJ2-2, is AAGVIQSPRHLIKEKRETATLKCYPIPRHDTVYWYQQGPGQDPQFLISFYEKMQSDKGSIPDRFSAQQFSDYHSELNMSSLELGDSALYFCASHLLMNTGELFFGEGSRLTVL.